Listed below are T cell receptor beta chains from one sample, sequenced in a study of glioma-infiltrating T cells. TCRdb reanalysed the multiplex PCR reads using MiXCR and keeps one entry per CDR3 protein. The table shows 100,000 to 150,000 distinct CDR3 sequences, with roughly 20% occurring only once. The sequencing input was glioma tissue, nonneoplastic brain tissue, or PBMCs (not recorded which). These receptors were collected from a human donor with low-grade glioma or glioblastoma, undergoing nonglioma brain surgery, or in good health (not recorded which). Each CDR3 is given with its conserved first and last residue. The order of the fields is CDR3 protein, CDR3 DNA, V gene, J gene, clone size, D gene. D genes are given only for firm matches. Size tells how often a clone was seen (once, few, many) or the class of an expanded clone, and some rows leave it out.

CASMVQNTEAFF,TGTGCCAGCATGGTCCAAAACACTGAAGCTTTCTTT,TRBV6-1,TRBJ1-1,many,-
CAVGAQETQYF,TGTGCCGTGGGGGCACAAGAGACCCAGTACTTC,TRBV12-3/TRBV12-4,TRBJ2-5,-,-
CASTGTGELFF,TGTGCCAGTACCGGAACCGGGGAGCTGTTTTTT,TRBV19,TRBJ2-2,many,-
CASSQGFGTSGTYEQYF,TGCGCCAGCAGCCAAGGATTCGGGACTAGCGGGACTTACGAGCAGTACTTC,TRBV4-1,TRBJ2-7,many,TRBD2
CASSLEISREGTDTQYF,TGCGCCAGCAGCTTGGAAATCTCACGGGAGGGGACAGATACGCAGTATTTT,TRBV5-1,TRBJ2-3,few,TRBD2
CASSPRSSGRAVTQYF,TGTGCCAGCTCACCACGGTCTAGCGGGAGAGCAGTTACGCAGTATTTT,TRBV18,TRBJ2-3,-,TRBD2
CASSMQDGPYEQYF,TGTGCCAGTAGTATGCAGGACGGTCCCTACGAGCAGTACTTC,TRBV19,TRBJ2-7,many,-
CASSWLSSYNEQFF,TGTGCCAGTAGCTGGCTGAGCTCCTACAATGAGCAGTTCTTC,TRBV19,TRBJ2-1,many,-
CASSYSPGQSSYEQYF,TGTGCCAGCAGTTACTCGCCGGGGCAGAGCTCCTACGAGCAGTACTTC,TRBV6-6,TRBJ2-7,few,-
CASSSGQGVTDTQYF,TGTGCCAGCAGCTCGGGACAGGGGGTTACAGATACGCAGTATTTT,TRBV7-2,TRBJ2-3,many,TRBD1
CGTSGEGDTQYF,TGTGGGACTAGCGGGGAAGGAGATACGCAGTATTTT,TRBV2,TRBJ2-3,many,TRBD2
CASRGQDWGYTF,TGTGCCAGCAGAGGACAGGATTGGGGCTACACCTTC,TRBV12-3/TRBV12-4,TRBJ1-2,many,TRBD1
CASSPRLHNQPQHF,TGTGCCAGCAGTCCGAGACTGCACAATCAGCCCCAGCATTTT,TRBV28,TRBJ1-5,many,-
CASSQTLGYNEQFF,TGCGCCAGCAGCCAGACCTTGGGGTACAATGAGCAGTTCTTC,TRBV4-3,TRBJ2-1,many,-
CASSLETRDEKLFF,TGTGCCAGCAGCTTAGAAACCAGGGATGAAAAACTGTTTTTT,TRBV7-2,TRBJ1-4,many,-
CASSHLATDTQYF,TGTGCCAGCAGCCATCTCGCCACAGATACGCAGTATTTT,TRBV3-1,TRBJ2-3,many,-
CAISEIQNSGEQYF,TGTGCCATCAGTGAGATCCAGAATTCGGGCGAGCAGTACTTC,TRBV10-3,TRBJ2-7,many,-
CASSIMGQGSYNEQFF,TGTGCCAGTAGTATAATGGGACAGGGCTCCTACAATGAGCAGTTCTTC,TRBV19,TRBJ2-1,many,TRBD1
CASSYYDTQYF,TGTGCCAGCAGTTATTACGATACGCAGTATTTT,TRBV6-2/TRBV6-3,TRBJ2-3,many,-
CATSDGTGTSGINEQFF,TGTGCCACCAGTGATGGGACCGGGACTAGCGGCATCAATGAGCAGTTCTTC,TRBV24-1,TRBJ2-1,many,TRBD2
CASSQDSSRTYEQYF,TGCGCCAGCAGCCAAGATAGTAGCCGCACCTACGAGCAGTACTTC,TRBV4-3,TRBJ2-7,many,-
CAISEREMETQYF,TGTGCCATCAGTGAAAGGGAAATGGAGACCCAGTACTTC,TRBV10-3,TRBJ2-5,many,-
CASGSFLRDRPHAQTDTQYF,TGTGCTAGTGGTTCCTTCCTCCGGGACAGACCTCACGCTCAAACAGATACGCAGTATTTT,TRBV12-5,TRBJ2-3,-,TRBD1
CAWSSTSGRAWTQYF,TGTGCCTGGAGCTCGACTAGCGGGAGGGCCTGGACGCAGTATTTT,TRBV30,TRBJ2-3,-,TRBD2
CASTKTSGYYNEQFF,TGCGCCAGCACCAAGACTAGCGGGTATTACAATGAGCAGTTCTTC,TRBV5-1,TRBJ2-1,many,TRBD2
CSARTSVGTDTQYF,TGCAGTGCTCGGACTAGTGTCGGCACAGATACGCAGTATTTT,TRBV20-1,TRBJ2-3,many,TRBD2
CASTRDLNQPQHF,TGTGCCAGTACCCGGGACCTAAATCAGCCCCAGCATTTT,TRBV6-1,TRBJ1-5,many,-
CASSLGPSQYF,TGTGCCAGTAGTCTCGGCCCGTCTCAGTACTTC,TRBV19,TRBJ2-4,many,-
CASSQDGLGEQFF,TGCGCCAGCAGCCAAGACGGCCTAGGTGAGCAGTTCTTC,TRBV4-1,TRBJ2-1,few,-
CASSPPRTGAYEQYF,TGTGCCAGCAGCCCACCCAGGACAGGGGCCTACGAGCAGTACTTC,TRBV6-1,TRBJ2-7,many,TRBD1
CASGEGRLSTDTQYF,TGTGCCAGCGGAGAAGGGAGATTGAGCACAGATACGCAGTATTTT,TRBV28,TRBJ2-3,many,-
CASSIVGPAGGTDTQYF,TGTGCCAGTAGTATAGTGGGTCCAGCGGGAGGCACAGATACGCAGTATTTT,TRBV19,TRBJ2-3,-,TRBD2
CASPPAGRFNTEAFF,TGTGCCAGCCCCCCGGCAGGGAGGTTCAACACTGAAGCTTTCTTT,TRBV28,TRBJ1-1,many,-
CASSRGTTDTRYF,TGTGCCAGCAGCCGCGGGACCACAGATACGCGGTATTTT,TRBV7-9,TRBJ2-3,-,-
CSASPLSALSYEQYF,TGCAGTGCTAGTCCGTTGTCGGCTCTTTCCTACGAGCAGTACTTC,TRBV20-1,TRBJ2-7,many,-
CASTLGSGSDNEQFF,TGTGCCAGCACCCTGGGTAGCGGGAGCGACAATGAGCAGTTCTTC,TRBV6-1,TRBJ2-1,many,TRBD2
CASSLRRAHGYTF,TGTGCCAGCAGCTTGCGGCGAGCCCATGGCTACACCTTC,TRBV5-8,TRBJ1-2,many,-
CAGSLARGGTDTQYF,TGTGCCGGCAGCTTGGCCCGGGGAGGCACAGATACGCAGTATTTT,TRBV5-4,TRBJ2-3,-,-
CASSLSGRSDEQYF,TGTGCCAGCAGCTTGTCAGGGCGCTCCGACGAGCAGTACTTC,TRBV12-3/TRBV12-4,TRBJ2-7,-,-
CASRTTGGGKTQYF,TGTGCCAGCAGAACGACAGGGGGAGGAAAGACCCAGTACTTC,TRBV6-1,TRBJ2-5,many,TRBD1
CASGRYTQYF,TGTGCCAGCGGCCGCTATACGCAGTATTTT,TRBV27,TRBJ2-3,many,-
CAISMENGSYGYTF,TGTGCCATTAGTATGGAAAACGGGAGCTATGGCTACACCTTC,TRBV19,TRBJ1-2,once,-
CASSPGLAGGCADTQYF,TGTGCCAGCAGCCCCGGACTAGCGGGAGGTTGCGCAGATACGCAGTATTTT,TRBV7-3,TRBJ2-3,-,TRBD2
CASNLAGGGDTQYF,TGTGCCAGCAACCTAGCGGGAGGCGGAGATACGCAGTATTTT,TRBV12-3/TRBV12-4,TRBJ2-3,many,TRBD2
CASSLGRHWSYEQYF,TGTGCCAGCAGTTTAGGGAGACACTGGTCCTACGAGCAGTACTTC,TRBV27,TRBJ2-7,many,-
CASSPSPGSTEQYF,TGTGCCAGCTCACCAAGTCCAGGCTCTACCGAGCAGTACTTC,TRBV18,TRBJ2-7,few,-
CASSPTPAGPYEQYF,TGCGCCAGCAGCCCTACCCCAGCCGGCCCCTACGAGCAGTACTTC,TRBV4-3,TRBJ2-7,few,-
CASSTQGGEIAFF,TGTGCCAGCAGTACACAGGGAGGTGAGATTGCTTTCTTT,TRBV6-1,TRBJ1-1,-,-
CATSRAADTEAFF,TGTGCCACCAGCAGAGCAGCGGACACTGAAGCTTTCTTT,TRBV15,TRBJ1-1,many,-
CASRLESSYNEQFF,TGTGCCAGCCGCCTTGAAAGCTCCTACAATGAGCAGTTCTTC,TRBV27,TRBJ2-1,many,-
CASTRTTYNEQFF,TGTGCCAGTACCCGGACAACCTACAATGAGCAGTTCTTC,TRBV19,TRBJ2-1,many,-
CASSVETSGSYEQYF,TGTGCCAGCAGTGTGGAGACTAGCGGCTCCTACGAGCAGTACTTC,TRBV6-1,TRBJ2-7,many,TRBD2
CAWKGLAVNEQFF,TGTGCCTGGAAGGGACTAGCGGTCAATGAGCAGTTCTTC,TRBV30,TRBJ2-1,few,TRBD2